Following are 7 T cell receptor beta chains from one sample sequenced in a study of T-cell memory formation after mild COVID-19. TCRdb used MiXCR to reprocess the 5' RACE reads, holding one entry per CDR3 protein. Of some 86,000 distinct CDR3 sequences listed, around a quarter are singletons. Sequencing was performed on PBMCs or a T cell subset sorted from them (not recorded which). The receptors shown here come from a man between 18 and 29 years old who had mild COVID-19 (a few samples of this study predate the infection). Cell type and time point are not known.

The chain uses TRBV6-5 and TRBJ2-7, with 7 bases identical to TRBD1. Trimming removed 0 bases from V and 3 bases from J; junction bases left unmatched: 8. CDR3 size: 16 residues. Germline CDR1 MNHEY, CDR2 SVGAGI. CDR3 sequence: CASSYSTEGGGYEQYF. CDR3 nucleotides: TGTGCCAGCAGTTACTCGACGGAAGGGGGCGGCTACGAGCAGTACTTC.

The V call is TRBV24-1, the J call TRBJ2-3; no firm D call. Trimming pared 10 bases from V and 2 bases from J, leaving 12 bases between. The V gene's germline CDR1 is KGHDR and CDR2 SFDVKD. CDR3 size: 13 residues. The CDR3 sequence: CATSGPPTDTQYF. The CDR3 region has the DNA TGTGCCACGTCGGGTCCGCCCACAGATACGCAGTATTTT.

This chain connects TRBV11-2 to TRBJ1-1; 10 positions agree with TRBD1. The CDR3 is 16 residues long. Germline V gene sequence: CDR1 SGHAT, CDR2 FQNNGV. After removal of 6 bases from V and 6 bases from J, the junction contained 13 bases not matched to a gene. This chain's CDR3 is CASRNRDRGRGAEAFF. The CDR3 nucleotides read TGTGCCAGCAGGAACCGGGACAGGGGACGAGGGGCTGAAGCTTTCTTT.

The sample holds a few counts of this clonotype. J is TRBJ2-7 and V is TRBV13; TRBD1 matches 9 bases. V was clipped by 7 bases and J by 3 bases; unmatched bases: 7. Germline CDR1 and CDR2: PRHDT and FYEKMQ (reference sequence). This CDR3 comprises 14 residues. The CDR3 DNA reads TGTGCCAGCACCTTGGGACAGGGCGGCTACGAGCAGTACTTC. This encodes CASTLGQGGYEQYF.

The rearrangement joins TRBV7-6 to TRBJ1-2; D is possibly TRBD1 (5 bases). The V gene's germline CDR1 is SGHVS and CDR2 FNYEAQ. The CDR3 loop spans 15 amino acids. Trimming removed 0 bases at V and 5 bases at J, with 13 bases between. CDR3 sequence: CASSLAQSGVYGYTF. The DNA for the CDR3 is TGTGCCAGCAGCTTAGCACAGTCGGGGGTGTATGGCTACACCTTC.

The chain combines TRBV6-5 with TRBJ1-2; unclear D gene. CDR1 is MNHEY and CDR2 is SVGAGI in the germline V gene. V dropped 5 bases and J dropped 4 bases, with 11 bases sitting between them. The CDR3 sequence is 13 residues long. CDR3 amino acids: CASSLDNGYGYTF. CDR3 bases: TGTGCCAGCAGTCTCGACAACGGCTATGGCTACACCTTC.

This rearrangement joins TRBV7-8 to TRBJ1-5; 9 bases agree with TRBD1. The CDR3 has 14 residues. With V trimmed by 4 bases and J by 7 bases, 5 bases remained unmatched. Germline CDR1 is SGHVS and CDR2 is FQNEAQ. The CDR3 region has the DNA TGTGCCAGCAGCTCAGGACAGGGGAAACAGCCCCAGCATTTT. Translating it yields CASSSGQGKQPQHF.